The rows below give T cell receptor beta chains drawn from one sample of a study of early T cells in non-severe SARS-CoV-2 infection. MiXCR, run by TCRdb on the 5' RACE reads, gives a single entry per CDR3 protein. The table has around 80,000 distinct CDR3 sequences, around 13% seen once; the top ten hold approximately 6%. Sequencing was performed on whole blood. These receptors were collected from an adult who was a healthcare worker with PCR-confirmed SARS-CoV-2 infection or an uninfected control (not recorded which). Both conserved end residues are part of each CDR3. A D gene is named only where the DNA matches it firmly. Size is stated for part of the rows, as once, few or many counts, or as a class when the clone is expanded.

length	size	D	V	J	DNA	CDR3
16	-	TRBD2	TRBV7-9	TRBJ2-1	TGTGCCAGCAGCTTATTTAGCGGGACCTCCTACAATGAGCAGTTCTTC	CASSLFSGTSYNEQFF
13	-	-	TRBV10-3	TRBJ1-1	TGTGCCATCATGAGGGACCAAGACACTGAAGCTTTCTTT	CAIMRDQDTEAFF
16	-	TRBD1	TRBV5-6	TRBJ1-5	TGTGCCAGCAGCTTGTTAGGGGACAGGGAAGGCCAGCCCCAGCATTTT	CASSLLGDREGQPQHF
17	many	-	TRBV12-3/TRBV12-4	TRBJ1-5	TGTGCCAGCAGTTTAGAAACAGGGTCCGATAGCAATCAGCCCCAGCATTTT	CASSLETGSDSNQPQHF
13	-	-	TRBV29-1	TRBJ2-5	TGCAGCGTTGATCGGGGACACCAAGAGACCCAGTACTTC	CSVDRGHQETQYF
15	-	TRBD1	TRBV7-3	TRBJ2-2	TGTGCCAGCAGCCCCGACAGGGGGCTTATCGGGGAGCTGTTTTTT	CASSPDRGLIGELFF
15	many	TRBD1	TRBV27	TRBJ2-7	TGTGCCAGCAGTTCCCCCATGACAGGGGGCGGGGAGCAGTACTTC	CASSSPMTGGGEQYF
13	many	TRBD1	TRBV12-3/TRBV12-4	TRBJ1-2	TGTGCCAGCACTCCCGACAGGGCGGATGGCTACACCTTC	CASTPDRADGYTF
13	-	TRBD1	TRBV5-1	TRBJ1-2	TGCGCCAGCAGCTTTGACAGGGGAAATGGCTACACCTTC	CASSFDRGNGYTF
12	-	-	TRBV20-1	TRBJ1-1	TGCAGTGCTAGAGGGGGGGGAACTGAAGCTTTCTTT	CSARGGGTEAFF
16	-	-	TRBV7-9	TRBJ1-1	TGTGCCAGCAGCTTAGAGTATCGGGGTTTTAACACTGAAGCTTTCTTT	CASSLEYRGFNTEAFF
14	many	-	TRBV11-2	TRBJ1-1	TGTGCCAGCAGCTGGGACCCTCGAAACACTGAAGCTTTCTTT	CASSWDPRNTEAFF
12	-	-	TRBV2	TRBJ2-2	TGTGCCAGCAGCCCCTGGGCCGGGGAGCTGTTTTTT	CASSPWAGELFF
15	few	TRBD1	TRBV28	TRBJ2-5	TGTGCCACCCGGACGGCAGGGGGCCTCCAAGAGACCCAGTACTTC	CATRTAGGLQETQYF
15	-	TRBD1	TRBV6-1	TRBJ1-5	TGTGCCAGCAGACTCTCGACAGGGGGCAATCAGCCCCAGCATTTT	CASRLSTGGNQPQHF
12	few	TRBD1	TRBV19	TRBJ1-2	TGTGCCATTTCGACAGGGACCTATGGCTACACCTTC	CAISTGTYGYTF
16	few	TRBD2	TRBV12-3/TRBV12-4	TRBJ2-1	TGTGCCAGCAGTTGGGGACTAGCAGTTCCCTACAATGAGCAGTTCTTC	CASSWGLAVPYNEQFF
13	many	TRBD1	TRBV11-2	TRBJ1-1	TGTGCCAGCAGTCGTACAGGGGACACTGAAGCTTTCTTT	CASSRTGDTEAFF
15	-	TRBD2	TRBV6-5	TRBJ2-7	TGTGCCAGCAAGGCCCCCGGACTAGCGGACTACGAGCAGTACTTC	CASKAPGLADYEQYF
14	many	-	TRBV28	TRBJ1-2	TGTGCCAGCAGTCCCCCAGACTTCAGCCCTGGCTACACCTTC	CASSPPDFSPGYTF
16	few	-	TRBV28	TRBJ1-1	TGTGCCAGCAGTTTGACGTCAGTAGAGATGTTCACTGAAGCTTTCTTT	CASSLTSVEMFTEAFF
12	-	-	TRBV7-9	TRBJ2-7	TGTGCCAGCAGCATAAGGGGCTACGAGCAGTACTTC	CASSIRGYEQYF
15	-	-	TRBV24-1	TRBJ2-1	TGTGCCACCAGTGATACGCTGCTTCCCGTCAATGAGCAGTTCTTC	CATSDTLLPVNEQFF
14	few	-	TRBV21-1	TRBJ1-1	TGTGCCAGCAGCAAACCCTCGGGGAGCACTGAAGCTTTCTTT	CASSKPSGSTEAFF
14	few	-	TRBV9	TRBJ2-6	TGTGCCAGCTCCGGGTTTTATGGGGCCAACGTCCTGACTTTC	CASSGFYGANVLTF
11	-	-	TRBV21-1	TRBJ2-7	TGTGCCAGCTGCCCGTTTTACGAGCAGTACTTC	CASCPFYEQYF
16	-	TRBD1	TRBV2	TRBJ1-5	TGTGCCAGCAGTTTCGACAGGGTGGGTAACAATCAGCCCCAGCATTTT	CASSFDRVGNNQPQHF
18	many	-	TRBV29-1	TRBJ2-3	TGCAGCGTTTTTTCAGGGGTAAATGCCTTTGATGGCACAGATACGCAGTATTTT	CSVFSGVNAFDGTDTQYF
13	-	-	TRBV14	TRBJ2-1	TGTGCCAGCAGCCAACTTAGGGGTGTGGGAGAGCTCTTC	CASSQLRGVGELF
16	many	-	TRBV6-6	TRBJ1-5	TGTGCCAGCAGTTACTCGGCAGGGAGGAGCAATCAGCCCCAGCATTTT	CASSYSAGRSNQPQHF
13	-	-	TRBV12-3/TRBV12-4	TRBJ2-6	TGTGCCAGCACTTACCTGGGGGCCAACGTCCTGACTTTC	CASTYLGANVLTF
15	many	-	TRBV7-2	TRBJ2-7	TGTGCCAGCAGCCGGCCAGCGGTGAGCTCCTACGAGCAGTACTTC	CASSRPAVSSYEQYF
14	-	TRBD2	TRBV4-1	TRBJ2-3	TGCGCCAGCAGCCCCGGACTAGCCACAGATACGCAGTATTTT	CASSPGLATDTQYF
11	-	-	TRBV5-1	TRBJ2-1	TGCGCCAGCAGCTTGGTGGATGAGCAGTTCTTC	CASSLVDEQFF
16	-	TRBD2	TRBV7-8	TRBJ2-1	TGTGCCAGCAGCTTAGTTTTTAGCGGGGCGGGGAATGAGCAGTTCTTC	CASSLVFSGAGNEQFF
15	-	TRBD1	TRBV28	TRBJ2-1	TGTGCCAGCAGTTTAGGTGGGACAGGACACAATGAGCAGTTCTTC	CASSLGGTGHNEQFF
13	-	-	TRBV29-1	TRBJ1-1	TGCAGCGTTGAGTCGGGGGTGAACACTGAAGCTTTCTTT	CSVESGVNTEAFF
15	few	-	TRBV27	TRBJ2-1	TGTGCCAGCAGTAGGACCGGGACGGGGTACAATGAGCAGTTCTTC	CASSRTGTGYNEQFF
13	few	-	TRBV6-5	TRBJ1-3	TGTGCCAGCAGTTACCTGGCAGGGAACACCATATATTTT	CASSYLAGNTIYF
14	few	-	TRBV28	TRBJ2-1	TGTGCCAGCATCCGCGGCGCTGGAGGGGATGAGCAGTTCTTC	CASIRGAGGDEQFF
18	few	TRBD2	TRBV7-2	TRBJ2-3	TGTGCCAGCAGCCGTGCGGCTAGCGGGAGGTCTAGCACAGATACGCAGTATTTT	CASSRAASGRSSTDTQYF
15	many	TRBD1	TRBV20-1	TRBJ2-1	TGCAGTGCTGCCGAACGGGACAGCCCCTACAATGAGCAGTTCTTC	CSAAERDSPYNEQFF
13	-	-	TRBV3-1	TRBJ2-7	TGTGCCAGCAGTAAGACTAGTACCTACGAGCAGTACTTC	CASSKTSTYEQYF
10	-	-	TRBV29-1	TRBJ2-3	TGCAGCGTTGAGGGAGATACGCAGTATTTT	CSVEGDTQYF
14	few	-	TRBV24-1	TRBJ2-3	TGTGCCACCAGTGATTTGCACACGACAGATACGCAGTATTTT	CATSDLHTTDTQYF
13	-	TRBD1	TRBV18	TRBJ1-2	TGTGCCAGCTCATCGGACAGGGGGGCTGGCTACACCTTC	CASSSDRGAGYTF
14	many	-	TRBV18	TRBJ1-1	TGTGCCAGCGCTAAAGACAGTGTGTACACTGAAGCTTTCTTT	CASAKDSVYTEAFF
10	few	-	TRBV2	TRBJ2-7	TGTGCCAGCAGGGAGAAGCTGCAGTACTTC	CASREKLQYF
15	few	TRBD2	TRBV3-1	TRBJ2-1	TGTGCCAGCAGCCAAGAGGGACTAGCTACGGATGAGCAGTTCTTC	CASSQEGLATDEQFF
15	-	TRBD1	TRBV6-5	TRBJ1-1	TGTGCCAGCACCCCAGGGGGGATAGCTAACACTGAAGCTTTCTTT	CASTPGGIANTEAFF
14	few	-	TRBV3-1	TRBJ2-1	TGTGCCAGCAGCCAAGGCGAGAGCTACAATGAGCAGTTCTTC	CASSQGESYNEQFF
17	many	-	TRBV6-5	TRBJ1-4	TGTGCCAGCGCCCTAAAAGAACCACGTTTTCCTAATGAAAAACTGTTTTTT	CASALKEPRFPNEKLFF
13	few	-	TRBV7-6	TRBJ2-7	TGTGCCAGCAGCTTAGCTAACAGCGACGAGCAGTACTTC	CASSLANSDEQYF
17	many	TRBD2	TRBV9	TRBJ2-2	TGTGCCAGCACCGCTACCCAAGCGGGATCGAACACCGGGGAGCTGTTTTTT	CASTATQAGSNTGELFF
12	few	-	TRBV2	TRBJ2-3	TGTGCCAGCAGGGTATCCACTGATACGCAGTATTTT	CASRVSTDTQYF